This T cell receptor beta chain was documented in a study of identifying expanded T cells in peripheral blood. Study conclusions and caveats: Approximately 2-week clone count variance significantly increased as total template count grew. Technical replicates showed around 1.3 changed clones; around two weeks roughly 16; four weeks 19.

The CDR3 extends over 18 amino acids. V was pared by 1 base and J by 0 bases, with 16 bases between. Per germline, CDR1 MNHEY and CDR2 SMNVEV (reference sequence). Points on this clone: What it binds is not known.

During the collection period, no donor immune events like infections were recorded. The protocol was immunoSEQ multiplex PCR, while the TCRdb copy is restricted to in-frame clones and leaves out a portion. Counted here are more than 45,000 clones, approximately 80% occurring once; the ten biggest clones make up under 20%. V and J are TRBV27 and TRBJ1-5; D is possibly TRBD1 (5 bases). The sample was blood. The clonotype comes from a person aged 18 to 75 in good health. As DNA, the CDR3 is TGTGCCAGCAGTTTATATTTTGGGCAGGGCGTTAGCAATCAGCCCCAGCATTTT. Residues: CASSLYFGQGVSNQPQHF.